The entry below describes one TCR beta chain. The junction departs from germline at one end; a sequencing error may be responsible. The CDR3 consists of 13 residues. Germline CDR1 reads SGHTA; CDR2 reads FQGNSA. The data derive from a study of tumor-infiltrating lymphocytes in oesophageal squamous cell carcinoma. One entry per CDR3 protein results from TCRdb running MiXCR on the PCR reads. The sample consists of under 20,000 distinct CDR3 sequences, around two fifths of them appearing once. Sequenced sample: esophageal tumor tissue. The receptor comes from a male donor with esophageal squamous cell carcinoma. The V and J genes are TRBV7-2 and TRBJ2-7; D is perhaps TRBD2 (5 bases). The CDR3 loop reads CASSLDRGSPLHF. CDR3 in DNA: TGTGCCAGCAGCTTGGACCGGGGTTCACCCCTCCACTTC.